Below, 31 T cell receptor beta chains from the same sample are listed, as sequenced in a study of chemoradiotherapy in HPV16-positive cancers. Profiling relied on immunoSEQ multiplex PCR, and the TCRdb table lists in-frame clones only, not all of them. In the table there are about 12,000 clones, about 77% of which are singletons. The sample here was taken from a patient who underwent chemoradiotherapy. These receptors originate from a human donor with HPV-associated anogenital cancer.

The chain is built from TRBV7-2 and TRBJ1-2; TRBD1 is a possible D gene (5 bases). V was clipped by 2 bases and J by 1 base, with 17 bases between them. The CDR3 is made up of 17 amino acids. The germline V gene has CDR1 SGHTA and CDR2 FQGNSA. CDR3 nucleotide sequence: TGTGCCAGCAGCTTAAGATCCCAGGGCGGGGGTAACTATGGCTACACCTTC. Translating it yields CASSLRSQGGGNYGYTF.

V is TRBV19 and J is TRBJ2-2; D may match TRBD1 or TRBD2 (5 bases each). CDR3 size: 14 residues. The V and J ends lost 5 bases and 6 bases respectively, with 13 bases between them. Germline CDR1 LNHDA, CDR2 SQIVND (reference sequence). Here the CDR3 DNA reads TGTGCCAGTAGTGGGACCGGGACCCCCGGGGAGCTGTTTTTT. Residues: CASSGTGTPGELFF.

This rearrangement joins TRBV6-1 to TRBJ2-3, with 7 nucleotides matching TRBD1. Germline V gene data show CDR1 as MNHNS and CDR2 as SASEGT. The CDR3 extends over 15 amino acids. J was trimmed by 2 bases and V by 9 bases; bases with no gene match: 11. CDR3 sequence reads: CASTTGTANTDTQYF. CDR3 nucleotide sequence: TGTGCCAGTACTACCGGGACAGCGAACACAGATACGCAGTATTTT.

The chain combines TRBV27 with TRBJ1-6, with TRBD1 matching over 7 bases. The germline V gene encodes CDR1 MNHEY and CDR2 SMNVEV (reference sequence). This CDR3 contains 13 residues. The V gene end was trimmed by 7 bases and the J gene end by 9 bases; junction bases not matched to a gene: 6. This CDR3 is CASTWGQFSPLHF. In DNA, the CDR3 is TGTGCCAGCACCTGGGGACAGTTTTCACCCCTCCACTTT.

V gene TRBV7-8 combines with J gene TRBJ2-2; 7 bases map to TRBD1. V lost 4 bases, J lost 0 bases, and 2 bases stayed unmatched. The CDR3 loop spans 15 amino acids. CDR1 SGHVS and CDR2 FQNEAQ come from the germline V gene. The CDR3 DNA follows: TGTGCCAGCAGCTCCGGGACAGCGAACACCGGGGAGCTGTTTTTT. As protein: CASSSGTANTGELFF.

This clone was recorded a few times. The genes are TRBV19 and TRBJ2-2; the match to TRBD1 covers 10 bases. The germline V gene has CDR1 LNHDA and CDR2 SQIVND (reference sequence). V dropped 3 bases and J dropped 6; count of bases not matched to a gene: 7. CDR3 length: 16 amino acids. As DNA, the CDR3 is TGTGCCAGTAGTATTGGAGGGACAGGGGATGCCGGGGAGCTGTTTTTT. It translates to CASSIGGTGDAGELFF.

The gene calls are TRBV4-1 and TRBJ1-1; D gene unclear. V lost 1 base to trimming and J lost 4 bases, with 19 bases between them. In germline, CDR1 is MGHRA, CDR2 YSYEKL. The CDR3 spans 17 residues. The CDR3 bases are TGCGCCAGCAGCCAAGTTAGGTTGGAATTATCGGGCACTGAAGCTTTCTTT. Its translation is CASSQVRLELSGTEAFF.

This rearrangement joins TRBV25-1 to TRBJ2-7; 7 positions match TRBD1. This CDR3 has 16 amino acids. J lost 2 bases, V lost 4 bases, and 11 bases had no gene match. CDR1 and CDR2 (germline): MGHDK, SYGVNS. CDR3 residues: CASSVQYRDRPYEQYF. The CDR3 DNA is TGTGCCAGCAGTGTACAGTACCGGGACAGACCCTACGAGCAGTACTTC.

The genes are TRBV11-3 and TRBJ2-4; weak D call: TRBD2 (6 bases). CDR1 is SGHNT and CDR2 is YENEEA in the germline V gene. The CDR3 consists of 15 residues. V was trimmed by 2 bases and J by 6 bases, leaving 14 bases between them. The CDR3 bases are TGTGCCAGCAGCTTATTACGGGACTTTCCAAACATTCAGTACTTC. It encodes CASSLLRDFPNIQYF.

This sequence joins TRBV7-2 and TRBJ1-1; 7 nucleotides match TRBD1. V lost 8 bases and J lost 8; bases outside the gene matches: 14. Per germline, CDR1 SGHTA and CDR2 FQGNSA. This CDR3 is 14 amino acids long. The CDR3 DNA is TGTGCCAGCCTCCTACAGGGGCTTAGTGTAGAAGCTTTCTTT. Its protein is CASLLQGLSVEAFF. Based on the CDR3 plus reference TRBV7-2 and TRBJ1-1, the full variable domain is GAGVSQSPSNKVTEKGKDVELRCDPISGHTALYWYRQSLGQGLEFLIYFQGNSAPDKSGLPSDRFSAERTGGSVSTLTIQRTQQEDSAVYLCASLLQGLSVEAFFGQGTRLTVV.

The rearrangement uses TRBV27 and TRBJ2-1; D uncertain. CDR1 is MNHEY and CDR2 is SMNVEV in the germline V gene (reference sequence). This CDR3 region has 12 residues. The V end was cut by 5 bases, the J end by 8 bases, with 10 bases between. The CDR3 protein is CASSRVGHEQFF. The CDR3 bases are TGTGCCAGCAGTCGGGTAGGGCATGAGCAGTTCTTC.

The chain recombines TRBV5-5 with TRBJ1-4, with a weak D call TRBD1 (5 bases). The CDR3 runs 14 residues. With 3 bases removed from V and 0 bases from J, the gap between germline ends came to 6 bases. Germline V gene data show CDR1 as SGHKS and CDR2 as YYEKEE (reference sequence). The CDR3 sequence: CASSSGTTNEKLFF. The CDR3 DNA follows: TGTGCCAGCAGCTCAGGGACAACTAATGAAAAACTGTTTTTT.

The chain has TRBV7-2 and TRBJ1-1, with D unclear. The CDR3 is made up of 13 amino acids. V shed 5 bases and J shed 3 bases, with 10 bases lying between them. Germline V gene data show CDR1 as SGHTA and CDR2 as FQGNSA. The CDR3: CASSTTDDTEAFF. CDR3 sequence (DNA): TGTGCCAGCAGCACAACAGACGACACTGAAGCTTTCTTT.

This chain joins TRBV11-3 and TRBJ1-1; D gene ambiguous. V was trimmed by 1 base and J by 0 bases, leaving 9 bases between them. CDR1 is SGHNT and CDR2 is YENEEA in the germline V gene. CDR3 length: 15 amino acids. Here the CDR3 DNA reads TGTGCCAGCAGCTTAGTAAACAGACTGAACACTGAAGCTTTCTTT. Encoded protein: CASSLVNRLNTEAFF.

The chain uses TRBV18 and TRBJ1-2, with TRBD1 as a possible D gene (5 bases). Per the germline V gene, CDR1 is KGHSH and CDR2 is LQKENI. The CDR3 contains 14 residues. V was clipped by 10 bases and J by 5 bases, with 20 bases between them. CDR3 sequence: CATSPETVLYGYTF. CDR3 DNA sequence: TGTGCCACGTCCCCCGAGACAGTTCTTTATGGCTACACCTTC.

This clone was detected only once. The rearrangement joins TRBV7-9 to TRBJ1-2, with 9 bases lining up with TRBD1. After removal of 5 bases from V and 8 bases from J, the junction contained 12 bases not matched to a gene. Germline CDR1 and CDR2: SEHNR and FQNEAQ (reference sequence). CDR3 length: 15 amino acids. CDR3 nucleotide sequence: TGTGCCAGCAGCGCCACAGGGGGCGTAGCGCAGGGCTACACCTTC. The encoded protein is CASSATGGVAQGYTF.

The chain carries TRBV11-3 and TRBJ1-1, with D hard to call. V was cut by 5 bases and J by 4 bases, with 8 bases left in between. CDR3 size: 12 residues. The germline V gene has CDR1 SGHNT and CDR2 YENEEA. As DNA, the CDR3 is TGTGCCAGCAGCAAGGGCAGCACTGAAGCTTTCTTT. Protein product: CASSKGSTEAFF.

The table lists this clone with a few counts. The gene calls are TRBV7-9 and TRBJ1-2, with 7 bases lining up with TRBD1. Germline loops: CDR1 SEHNR, CDR2 FQNEAQ (reference sequence). This CDR3 has 12 residues. V was clipped by 4 bases and J by 8 bases; unmatched bases: 4. The CDR3 sequence: CASSSQGRGYTF. In DNA, the CDR3 is TGTGCCAGCAGCTCACAGGGGAGAGGCTACACCTTC.

The V gene is TRBV5-1, the J gene TRBJ1-1; D may be TRBD1 (6 bases). Germline V CDR1 and CDR2: SGHRS, YFSETQ. The CDR3 loop spans 14 amino acids. The V end lost 2 bases, the J end lost 4 bases, and 12 bases lay between the germline ends. The CDR3 nucleotides are TGCGCCAGCAGCTTAAACAGGGAGGGCACTGAAGCTTTCTTT. Protein product: CASSLNREGTEAFF.

J is TRBJ2-5 and V is TRBV5-4, with 12 bases matching TRBD2. Germline trimming cut 2 bases from V and 4 bases from J; bases unmatched to any gene: 3. The CDR3 runs to 15 residues. Germline values: CDR1 SGHNT, CDR2 YYREEE (reference sequence). CDR3 sequence: CASSLSSGGAETQYF. The DNA of the CDR3 is TGTGCCAGCAGCTTATCTAGCGGGGGGGCAGAGACCCAGTACTTC.

A remark on this clone: This sample also contains other DNA sequences that code for the same CDR3. The chain couples TRBV20-1 to TRBJ1-2; D not resolved. CDR3 size: 10 residues. Germline CDR1 and CDR2: DFQATT and SNEGSKA (reference sequence). The V end was cut by 5 bases, the J end by 0 bases, with 1 base between. CDR3 sequence: CSAPNYGYTF. The DNA for the CDR3 is TGCAGTGCTCCTAACTATGGCTACACCTTC.

This chain's CDR3 is CASSLGRVSYNEQFF. As DNA, the CDR3 is TGCGCCAGCAGCTTGGGTCGTGTTTCCTACAATGAGCAGTTCTTC. This chain connects TRBV5-1 to TRBJ2-1; D ambiguous. This CDR3 is built from 15 residues. Deletions cut 0 bases from V and 1 base from J, with 8 bases between. Germline loops: CDR1 SGHRS, CDR2 YFSETQ.

The chain combines TRBV5-4 with TRBJ2-3; TRBD2 matches 11 bases. Germline V gives CDR1 SGHNT, CDR2 YYREEE (reference sequence). V lost 4 bases, J lost 3 bases, and 7 bases stayed unmatched. The CDR3 totals 16 residues. The CDR3 DNA sequence: TGTGCCAGCAGCCCTCCCTCTAGCGGGGGGACAGATACGCAGTATTTT. Translation: CASSPPSSGGTDTQYF.

V usage is TRBV5-8 and J usage is TRBJ2-7; D might be TRBD1 (5 bases). Trimming took 0 bases from V and 5 from J, leaving 6 bases between them. CDR1 SGHTS and CDR2 YDEGEE come from the germline V gene. The CDR3 has 12 amino acids. CDR3 nucleotides: TGTGCCAGCAGCTTGGAAGGGGACGAGCAGTACTTC. Translated, it gives CASSLEGDEQYF.

The gene calls are TRBV11-1 and TRBJ1-1, with D uncertain. Germline loops: CDR1 SGHAT, CDR2 FQDESV (reference sequence). Trimming left V 5 bases short and J 0 bases short, with 7 bases between. This CDR3 has 13 residues. The CDR3 region has the DNA TGTGCCAGCAGCGAAGAACTGAACACTGAAGCTTTCTTT. This encodes CASSEELNTEAFF. The full variable domain, with the rest looked up from reference TRBV11-1 and TRBJ1-1, is EAEVAQSPRYKITEKSQAVAFWCDPISGHATLYWYRQILGQGPELLVQFQDESVVDDSQLPKDRFSAERLKGVDSTLKIQPAELGDSAMYLCASSEELNTEAFFGQGTRLTVV.

The chain has TRBV5-4 and TRBJ1-1; a weak D match, TRBD1 (5 bases). The CDR3 spans 13 residues. Germline-derived CDR1 and CDR2 are SGHNT and YYREEE (reference sequence). V dropped 2 bases and J dropped 3 bases, with 8 bases sitting between them. The CDR3 loop reads CASSFWGDTEAFF. The CDR3 DNA reads TGTGCCAGCAGCTTTTGGGGGGACACTGAAGCTTTCTTT.

The rearrangement uses TRBV27 and TRBJ1-1; TRBD1 aligns across 8 bases. Germline assignment: CDR1 MNHEY and CDR2 SMNVEV (reference sequence). The V segment lost 5 bases and the J segment 1 base; nucleotides outside the gene matches: 6. This CDR3 spans 15 amino acids. The CDR3 sequence: CASSPQGAKNTEAFF. The CDR3 DNA is TGTGCCAGCAGTCCGCAGGGGGCAAAGAACACTGAAGCTTTCTTT.

The chain joins TRBV11-2 to TRBJ2-7; 8 nucleotides agree with TRBD1. Looked up from germline, CDR1 is SGHAT and CDR2 is FQNNGV. This CDR3 has 14 residues. The junction had 3 bases not matched to a gene; V was cut back by 3 bases and J by 2 bases. CDR3 region: CASSFSQGAYEQYF. CDR3 nucleotide sequence: TGTGCCAGCAGCTTTTCACAGGGGGCCTACGAGCAGTACTTC.

CDR3 region: CASSSSESEAFF. The CDR3 bases are TGTGCCAGCAGTTCATCAGAATCTGAAGCTTTCTTT. The chain joins TRBV11-3 to TRBJ1-1; no clear D. Trimming removed 6 bases at V and 6 bases at J, with 11 bases between. The CDR3 has 12 residues. Germline CDR1 reads SGHNT; CDR2 reads YENEEA.

The rearrangement joins TRBV10-1 to TRBJ2-7; no clear D. V was pared by 11 bases and J by 2 bases, with 10 bases between. CDR3 length equals 11 residues. CDR1 and CDR2 from the germline V gene are WNHNN and SYGVQD (reference sequence). The CDR3 is CAPGPPYEQYF. CDR3 nucleotide sequence: TGCGCCCCCGGCCCACCCTACGAGCAGTACTTC.

V and J are TRBV11-3 and TRBJ2-3; possible D gene TRBD1, 5 bases. The CDR3 consists of 12 residues. The germline gives CDR1 SGHNT, CDR2 YENEEA. Trimming removed 3 bases at V and 5 bases at J, with 6 bases between. In DNA form, the CDR3 reads TGTGCCAGCAGCTTGGGGCTAGATACGCAGTATTTT. Its protein is CASSLGLDTQYF.